This T cell receptor beta chain was identified during a study of cytomegalovirus exposure and HLA in healthy donors. The PCR ran on 60 Vbeta and 13 Jbeta primers. Sequencing was performed with immunoSEQ multiplex PCR; in TCRdb, only in-frame clones are kept and a portion is missing. The sample comprises under 200,000 clones, approximately 80% of which are singletons, and 1.3% rests with the top ten. V gave up 1 base and J gave up 2 bases; unmatched junction bases: 9. The CDR3 is made up of 18 amino acids. Germline V gene sequence: CDR1 SGDLS, CDR2 YYNGEE. The receptor was derived from a woman aged 45 to 65 in good health and CMV-seronegative. V gene TRBV9 combines with J gene TRBJ2-3; 11 nucleotides match TRBD2. Source material: PBMCs. CDR3 amino acids: CASSVRSGGGLHTDTQYF. In DNA form, the CDR3 reads TGTGCCAGCAGCGTACGTAGCGGGGGGGGCTTGCACACAGATACGCAGTATTTT. The full variable domain, with the rest looked up from reference TRBV9 and TRBJ2-3, is DSGVTQTPKHLITATGQRVTLRCSPRSGDLSVYWYQQSLDQGLQFLIQYYNGEERAKGNILERFSAQQFPDLHSELNLSSLELGDSALYFCASSVRSGGGLHTDTQYFGPGTRLTVL.